The rows below give T cell receptor beta chains drawn from one sample of a study of T cell responses to AZD1222 COVID-19 vaccine. TCRdb's table, derived via immunoSEQ multiplex PCR, lists solely in-frame clones and lacks some. Among 100,000 or so clones, just over 90% were seen once, and the ten largest hold approximately 1.2%. The sequenced sample was peripheral blood, obtained on day 0 of AZD1222 vaccination. Receptors originate from an adult in good health. Both conserved end residues are trimmed from each CDR3. Each record gives: J gene, CDR3 length, V gene, CDR3 protein.

TRBJ1-6 17 TRBV15 ATSTTTGDGSSYNSPLH
TRBJ1-6 11 TRBV2 ASSGGSPPPLH
TRBJ2-7 13 TRBV4-1 ASSQEPRGLYEQY
TRBJ1-5 16 TRBV27 ASSLVGQGGSHGQPQH
TRBJ2-1 13 TRBV18 ASSPGQSLYNEQF
TRBJ2-7 12 TRBV27 ASRYDRSPYEQY
TRBJ2-5 14 TRBV28 ASSFTGAGTEETQY
TRBJ2-2 15 TRBV27 ASRATTSRGPDGELF
TRBJ2-7 14 TRBV3-1/TRBV3-2 ASSPELAGGLHEQY
TRBJ1-2 10 TRBV2 ASSITGDRLT
TRBJ1-4 12 TRBV28 ASSFLTGEEKLF
TRBJ2-6 14 TRBV6-2/TRBV6-3 ASSFFPLTGANVLT
TRBJ1-4 14 TRBV24-1 ATSDSRGASDEKLF
TRBJ2-1 14 TRBV3-1/TRBV3-2 ASSHPLPGQANEQF
TRBJ2-1 12 TRBV5-8 ASSFTSGGAEQF
TRBJ2-1 12 TRBV19 ASSSDSSYNEQF
TRBJ2-2 15 TRBV5-4 ASSLAGGRGQTGELF
TRBJ1-1 14 TRBV6-1 ASSEILGEGSTEAF
TRBJ2-1 14 TRBV5-6 ASSLDTGTGTAEQF
TRBJ1-2 13 TRBV5-6 ASSYRGRVNYGYT
TRBJ1-2 10 TRBV9 ARTKWAGFGT